The 26 T cell receptor beta chains presented below share a single source sample, sequenced in a study of CD4 T cells in relation to SARS-CoV-2 and coronaviruses. Antigens of these TCRs are unknown. Before the COVID-19 pandemic, during about 2011-2018, CD4+ T cells were taken from unexposed donors. The cells were cultured for over eight days before CD4+ T cells were isolated. Generated by immunoSEQ multiplex PCR, the TCRdb table keeps only in-frame clones and is missing some. The sample comprises 20,000 to 30,000 clones, 76% of which are singletons, and approximately 29% rests with the top ten. Sample: CD4+ T cells from PBMCs, cultured in vitro. These receptor sequences come from a human donor in good health.

This chain connects TRBV3-1 (or the pseudogene TRBV3-2) to TRBJ2-7, with D possibly matching TRBD2 (5 bases). Trimming removed 5 bases at V and 3 bases at J, with 17 bases between. Germline V gives CDR1 LGHDT, CDR2 YNNKEL (reference sequence). The CDR3 runs to 15 residues. The CDR3 DNA reads TGTGCCAGCAGCAACTTTCATCTCGGGGTCTACGAGCAGTACTTC. The encoded protein is CASSNFHLGVYEQYF.

The chain uses TRBV9 and TRBJ1-1, with 7 bases identical to TRBD1. Germline V lookup: CDR1 SGDLS, CDR2 YYNGEE. CDR3 length: 13 amino acids. Trimming cost V 6 bases and J 5 bases; bases outside gene matches: 7. This CDR3 is CASTTQGGTEAFF. The CDR3 DNA reads TGTGCCAGCACCACCCAGGGGGGAACTGAAGCTTTCTTT.

The rearrangement uses TRBV2 and TRBJ2-1; 9 bases line up with TRBD1. This CDR3 comprises 16 residues. J was trimmed by 8 bases and V by 6 bases; bases with no gene match: 14. Germline V gene data show CDR1 as SNHLY and CDR2 as FYNNEI. The CDR3 DNA reads as TGTGCCAGCAGCCAGCCTCCGGGACAGGGACGGGATGAGCAGTTCTTC. It encodes CASSQPPGQGRDEQFF.

This chain uses TRBV7-3 with TRBJ2-1; 7 bases fit TRBD1. The length of the CDR3 is 14 residues. Germline V gene data show CDR1 as SGHTA and CDR2 as FQGTGA. J was trimmed by 6 bases and V by 7 bases; bases with no gene match: 9. The CDR3 bases are TGTGCCAGCAAAAGGTCAGGGGGAGCCAATGAGCAGTTCTTC. It translates to CASKRSGGANEQFF.

This chain joins TRBV9 and TRBJ2-7; 13 bases map to TRBD2. Germline CDR1 reads SGDLS; CDR2 reads YYNGEE. The junction had 11 bases not matched to a gene; V was cut back by 4 bases and J by 1 base. This CDR3 spans 18 amino acids. The CDR3 DNA reads TGTGCCAGCAGCCCCGGGACTAGCGGGACAGAAGTATCCTACGAGCAGTACTTC. It encodes CASSPGTSGTEVSYEQYF.

V usage is TRBV9 and J usage is TRBJ2-1; no clear D. Germline CDR1 reads SGDLS; CDR2 reads YYNGEE. V was shortened by 0 bases and J by 8 bases, with 6 bases between the two germline ends. This CDR3 contains 12 residues. The CDR3 DNA follows: TGTGCCAGCAGCGTAGCTGAATATGAGCAGTTCTTC. This encodes CASSVAEYEQFF. The entire variable domain, with the rest obtained from reference TRBV9 and TRBJ2-1, is as follows: DSGVTQTPKHLITATGQRVTLRCSPRSGDLSVYWYQQSLDQGLQFLIQYYNGEERAKGNILERFSAQQFPDLHSELNLSSLELGDSALYFCASSVAEYEQFFGPGTRLTVL.

The genes are TRBV5-8 and TRBJ2-7; 11 bases match TRBD2. V shed 0 bases and J 6 bases; nucleotides not matched to a gene: 2. In germline, CDR1 is SGHTS, CDR2 YDEGEE. The CDR3 totals 14 residues. For the CDR3, the DNA is TGTGCCAGCAGCTTGGCGGGGACTAGCGGCGAGCAGTACTTC. Protein product: CASSLAGTSGEQYF.

V gene TRBV3-1 (or the pseudogene TRBV3-2) combines with J gene TRBJ1-1, with D perhaps matching TRBD1 (6 bases). Germline lookup yields CDR1 LGHDT and CDR2 YNNKEL (reference sequence). This CDR3 region has 15 residues. V lost 2 bases and J 12 bases, leaving 22 bases between the germline ends. In DNA, the CDR3 is TGTGCCAGCAGCCAACCGTTGATTCAGGACAGCCTAACTTTCTTT. Amino acids: CASSQPLIQDSLTFF.

This clone was counted once. The chain employs TRBV7-8 and TRBJ1-1; the D gene is possibly TRBD1 (5 bases). Germline lookup yields CDR1 SGHVS and CDR2 FQNEAQ. V was trimmed by 8 bases and J by 1 base, leaving 11 bases between them. CDR3 length equals 13 residues. The CDR3 DNA sequence: TGTGCCAGCGCTCGGGGCAGGAACACTGAAGCTTTCTTT. It is translated as CASARGRNTEAFF.

This chain links TRBV11-2 with TRBJ2-1, with D maybe TRBD2 (6 bases). This CDR3 has 15 residues. The germline V gene encodes CDR1 SGHAT and CDR2 FQNNGV. V was cut by 5 bases and J by 0 bases, with 11 bases left in between. This chain's CDR3 is CASSLRLDSYNEQFF. CDR3 DNA: TGTGCCAGCAGCCTCCGACTAGACTCCTACAATGAGCAGTTCTTC.

In this sample, this clone turned up a few times. The gene calls are TRBV5-1 and TRBJ2-1; 10 nucleotides line up with TRBD2. CDR1 SGHRS and CDR2 YFSETQ come from the germline V gene. V lost 4 bases and J lost 1; bases outside the gene matches: 2. The CDR3 runs 15 residues. Written as DNA, the CDR3 is TGCGCCAGCAGCCAAGCGGGAGGGTCCTACAATGAGCAGTTCTTC. It encodes CASSQAGGSYNEQFF.

The V gene is TRBV7-3, the J gene TRBJ1-5; no firm D call. CDR3 length: 13 residues. Germline V lookup: CDR1 SGHTA, CDR2 FQGTGA. Trimming pared 0 bases from V and 4 bases from J, leaving 4 bases between. The CDR3 DNA sequence: TGTGCCAGCAGCTTAACAGGGAATCAGCCCCAGCATTTT. The encoded protein is CASSLTGNQPQHF.

V and J are TRBV11-2 and TRBJ1-1, with 9 nucleotides matching TRBD1. CDR3 length equals 15 residues. V was clipped by 1 base and J by 2 bases; unmatched bases: 2. Germline V gene lookup returns CDR1 SGHAT and CDR2 FQNNGV. The CDR3 sequence is CASSLGGQGNTEAFF. DNA for the CDR3: TGTGCCAGCAGCTTAGGGGGACAGGGTAACACTGAAGCTTTCTTT.

The chain joins TRBV3-1 (or the pseudogene TRBV3-2) to TRBJ2-3, with 11 positions matching TRBD2. Germline CDR1 LGHDT, CDR2 YNNKEL (reference sequence). The V gene end was trimmed by 0 bases and the J gene end by 15 bases; junction bases not matched to a gene: 11. This CDR3 comprises 15 residues. CDR3 sequence (DNA): TGTGCCAGCAGCCAAGATCGGGTAGTAGCGGGAGGGCGTTATTTT. Its translation: CASSQDRVVAGGRYF.

This clone was seen only once. J is TRBJ1-2 and V is TRBV3-1 (or the pseudogene TRBV3-2); 8 nucleotides align to TRBD1. The CDR3 length is 17 residues. Per the germline V gene, CDR1 is LGHDT and CDR2 is YNNKEL (reference sequence). Unmatched junction bases numbered 17, after V lost 5 bases and J lost 6 bases. For the CDR3, the DNA is TGTGCCAGCAGCGAACGATCTACAGGGGGGAATGGGGATGGCTACACCTTC. This gives the protein CASSERSTGGNGDGYTF.

V usage is TRBV19 and J usage is TRBJ1-1; no definite D call. V was pared by 4 bases and J by 4 bases, with 7 bases between. The CDR3 length is 12 residues. Looked up from germline, CDR1 is LNHDA and CDR2 is SQIVND (reference sequence). CDR3 amino acids: CASSRSFTEAFF. The CDR3 DNA reads as TGTGCCAGTAGTAGGTCATTCACTGAAGCTTTCTTT.

This clone was recorded a few times. The junction departs from the called germline gene at one end, perhaps through a read error. The rearrangement uses TRBV2 and TRBJ1-3, with a possible D match to TRBD1 (5 bases). Per germline, CDR1 SNHLY and CDR2 FYNNEI. The CDR3 spans 13 residues. CDR3 region: CARRESSGNTIYF. The CDR3 DNA is TGTGCCCGCAGGGAGAGCTCTGGAAACACCATATATTTT.

This chain joins TRBV13 and TRBJ1-2, with D perhaps matching TRBD1 (6 bases). The CDR3 sequence is 12 residues long. Germline-derived CDR1 and CDR2 are PRHDT and FYEKMQ (reference sequence). The V and J ends lost 2 bases and 10 bases respectively, with 11 bases between them. CDR3 amino acids: CASSLSQGDYTF. DNA of the CDR3: TGTGCCAGCAGCTTATCACAGGGCGACTACACCTTC.

The chain has TRBV21-1 and TRBJ2-2; TRBD1 was called by the table and not checked on the DNA. TRBV21-1 is a pseudogene. The CDR3 is 14 amino acids. The CDR3 coding sequence is TGTGCCAGCAGCTCAGGGATGGGACACCGGGGAGCTGTTTTT. This translates into CASSSGMGHRGAVF.

This chain uses TRBV18 with TRBJ1-1, with D possibly matching TRBD1 (6 bases). The germline CDR1 and CDR2 sequences are KGHSH and LQKENI. The CDR3 runs 14 residues. V dropped 4 bases and J dropped 3 bases, with 12 bases sitting between them. As DNA, the CDR3 is TGTGCCAGCTCACTAAAGGGGGGGGACACTGAAGCTTTCTTT. It translates to CASSLKGGDTEAFF.

This sequence joins TRBV24-1 and TRBJ2-1; D is tentatively TRBD1 or TRBD2 (5 bases each). CDR3 length: 13 residues. Between the trimmed V and J ends, which lost 1 base and 12 bases, there was a span of 12 bases. CDR1 is KGHDR, CDR2 SFDVKD, per germline. CDR3 protein: CATSDLVRGAQFF. CDR3 sequence (DNA): TGTGCCACCAGTGATTTAGTAAGGGGAGCGCAGTTCTTC.

The chain carries TRBV5-1 and TRBJ1-4; 8 bases fit TRBD1. Germline V CDR1 and CDR2: SGHRS, YFSETQ. V dropped 4 bases and J dropped 8; count of bases not matched to a gene: 10. The CDR3 extends over 15 amino acids. The DNA for the CDR3 is TGCGCCAGCAGCATTGGACAGGGTGGTAGCGAAAAACTGTTTTTT. This gives the protein CASSIGQGGSEKLFF.

This sequence joins TRBV6-5 and TRBJ1-1, with D uncertain. This CDR3 contains 14 residues. Per the germline V gene, CDR1 is MNHEY and CDR2 is SVGAGI. The V gene lost 7 bases and the J gene lost 3 bases, with 15 bases spanning the gap. The CDR3 coding sequence is TGTGCCAGCAAACTGACGTTTGGGGACACTGAAGCTTTCTTT. It is translated as CASKLTFGDTEAFF.

This rearrangement joins TRBV5-1 to TRBJ2-1; D is ambiguous. With 4 bases removed from V and 8 bases from J, the gap between germline ends came to 10 bases. Germline V gene sequence: CDR1 SGHRS, CDR2 YFSETQ. The CDR3 extends over 12 amino acids. CDR3: CASSLEDYEQFF. DNA for the CDR3: TGCGCCAGCAGCCTAGAAGATTATGAGCAGTTCTTC.

This CDR3 reads CAVSTVNTEAFF. Written as DNA, the CDR3 is TGTGCCGTTTCGACGGTGAACACTGAAGCTTTCTTT. The chain carries TRBV10-3 and TRBJ1-1; D not resolved. The CDR3 sequence is 12 residues long. V lost 11 bases to trimming and J lost 0 bases, with 10 bases between them. Per the germline V gene, CDR1 is ENHRY and CDR2 is SYGVKD.

This clone occurred a few times. V is TRBV28 and J is TRBJ2-3; TRBD1 matches 7 bases. This CDR3 spans 15 amino acids. The V segment lost 6 bases and the J segment 4 bases; nucleotides outside the gene matches: 10. Germline V gene data show CDR1 as MDHEN and CDR2 as SYDVKM. The CDR3 region has the DNA TGTGCCAGCAGCGCGAGACAGGGTTTAGCAGATACGCAGTATTTT. It encodes CASSARQGLADTQYF. Based on the CDR3 plus reference TRBV28 and TRBJ2-3, the full variable domain is DVKVTQSSRYLVKRTGEKVFLECVQDMDHENMFWYRQDPGLGLRLIYFSYDVKMKEKGDIPEGYSVSREKKERFSLILESASTNQTSMYLCASSARQGLADTQYFGPGTRLTVL.